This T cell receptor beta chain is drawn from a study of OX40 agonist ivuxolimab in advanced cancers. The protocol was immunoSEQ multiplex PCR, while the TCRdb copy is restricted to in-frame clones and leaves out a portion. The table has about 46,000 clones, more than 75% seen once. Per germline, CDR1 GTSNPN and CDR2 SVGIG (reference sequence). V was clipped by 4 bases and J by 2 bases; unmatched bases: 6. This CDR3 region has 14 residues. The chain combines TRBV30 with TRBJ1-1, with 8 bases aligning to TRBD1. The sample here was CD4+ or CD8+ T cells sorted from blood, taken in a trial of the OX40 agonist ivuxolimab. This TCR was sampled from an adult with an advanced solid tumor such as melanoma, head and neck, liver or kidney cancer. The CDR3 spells CAWKRDRLNTEAFF. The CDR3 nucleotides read TGTGCCTGGAAAAGGGACAGGCTTAACACTGAAGCTTTCTTT. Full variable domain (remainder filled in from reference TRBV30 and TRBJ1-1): SQTIHQWPATLVQPVGSPLSLECTVEGTSNPNLYWYRQAAGRGLQLLFYSVGIGQISSEVPQNLSASRPQDRQFILSSKKLLLSDSGFYLCAWKRDRLNTEAFFGQGTRLTVV.